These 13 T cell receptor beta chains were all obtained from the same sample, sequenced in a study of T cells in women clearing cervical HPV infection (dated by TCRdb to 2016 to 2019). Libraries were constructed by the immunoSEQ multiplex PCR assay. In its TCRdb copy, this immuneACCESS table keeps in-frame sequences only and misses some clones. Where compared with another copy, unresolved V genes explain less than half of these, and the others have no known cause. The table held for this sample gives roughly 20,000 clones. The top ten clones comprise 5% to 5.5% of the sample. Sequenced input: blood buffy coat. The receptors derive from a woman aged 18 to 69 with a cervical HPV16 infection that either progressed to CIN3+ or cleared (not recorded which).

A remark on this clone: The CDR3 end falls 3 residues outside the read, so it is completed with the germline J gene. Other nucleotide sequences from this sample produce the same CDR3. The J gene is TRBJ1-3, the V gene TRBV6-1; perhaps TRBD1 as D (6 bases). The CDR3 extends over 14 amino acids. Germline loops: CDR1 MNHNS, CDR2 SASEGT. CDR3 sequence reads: CASSELAGASTIYF. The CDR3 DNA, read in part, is TGTGCCAGCAGTGAACTGGCAGGGGCGAGCACT.

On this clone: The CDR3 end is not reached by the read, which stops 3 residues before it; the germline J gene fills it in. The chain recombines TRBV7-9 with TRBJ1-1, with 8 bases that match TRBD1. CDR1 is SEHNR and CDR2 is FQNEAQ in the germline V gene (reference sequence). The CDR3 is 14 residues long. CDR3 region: CASSLGGTGREAFF. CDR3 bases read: TGTGCCAGCAGCTTAGGGGGGACAGGCCGCGAA.

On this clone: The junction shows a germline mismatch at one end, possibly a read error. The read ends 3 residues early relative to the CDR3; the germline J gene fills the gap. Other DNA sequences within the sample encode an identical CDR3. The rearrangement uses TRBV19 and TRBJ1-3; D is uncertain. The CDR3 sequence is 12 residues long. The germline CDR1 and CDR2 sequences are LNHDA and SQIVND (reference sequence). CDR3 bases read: TGTGCCAGTAGGAGCGAAGGAAACACA. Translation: CASRSEGNT. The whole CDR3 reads CASRSEGNTIYF.

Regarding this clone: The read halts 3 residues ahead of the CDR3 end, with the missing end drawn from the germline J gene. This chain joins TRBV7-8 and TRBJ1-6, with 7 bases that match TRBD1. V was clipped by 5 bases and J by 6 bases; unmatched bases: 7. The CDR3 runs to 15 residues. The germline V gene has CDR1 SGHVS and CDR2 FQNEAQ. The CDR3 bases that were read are TGTGCCAGCAGCCTTGACAGGGAGGCTAATTCACCC. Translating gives CASSLDREANSP. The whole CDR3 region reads CASSLDREANSPLHF.

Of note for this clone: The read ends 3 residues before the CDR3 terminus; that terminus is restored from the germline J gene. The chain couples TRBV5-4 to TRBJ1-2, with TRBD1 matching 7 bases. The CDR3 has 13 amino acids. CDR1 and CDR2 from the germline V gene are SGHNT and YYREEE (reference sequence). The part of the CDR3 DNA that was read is TGTGCCAGCTTCGGGACAGTCTATGAGGGC. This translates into CASFGTVYEG. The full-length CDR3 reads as CASFGTVYEGYTF. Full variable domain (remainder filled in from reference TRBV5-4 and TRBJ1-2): ETGVTQSPTHLIKTRGQQVTLRCSSQSGHNTVSWYQQALGQGPQFIFQYYREEENGRGNFPPRFSGLQFPNYSSELNVNALELDDSALYLCASFGTVYEGYTFGSGTRLTVV.

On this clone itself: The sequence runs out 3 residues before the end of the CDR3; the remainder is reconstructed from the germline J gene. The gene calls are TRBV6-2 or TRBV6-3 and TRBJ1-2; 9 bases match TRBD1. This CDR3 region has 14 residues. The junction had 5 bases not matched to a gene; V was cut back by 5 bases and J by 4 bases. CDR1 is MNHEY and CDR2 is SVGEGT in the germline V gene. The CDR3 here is CASSRQGESYGYTF. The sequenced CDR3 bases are TGTGCCAGCAGTCGACAGGGGGAATCCTATGGC.

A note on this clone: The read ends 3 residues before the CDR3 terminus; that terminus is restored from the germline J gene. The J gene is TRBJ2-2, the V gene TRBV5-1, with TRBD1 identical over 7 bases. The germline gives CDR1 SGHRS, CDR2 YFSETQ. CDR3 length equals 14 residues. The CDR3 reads CASSSTGLNSPLFF. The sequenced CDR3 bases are TGCGCCAGCAGCTCGACAGGGCTTAATTCACCG. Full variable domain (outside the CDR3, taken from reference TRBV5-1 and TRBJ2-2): KAGVTQTPRYLIKTRGQQVTLSCSPISGHRSVSWYQQTPGQGLQFLFEYFSETQRNKGNFPGRFSGRQFSNSRSEMNVSTLELGDSALYLCASSSTGLNSPLFFGEGSRLTVL.

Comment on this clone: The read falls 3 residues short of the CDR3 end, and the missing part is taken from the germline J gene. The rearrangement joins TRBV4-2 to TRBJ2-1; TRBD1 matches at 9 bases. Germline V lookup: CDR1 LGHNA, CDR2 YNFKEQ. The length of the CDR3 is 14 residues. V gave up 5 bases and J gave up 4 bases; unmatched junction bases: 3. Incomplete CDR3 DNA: TGTGCCAGCAGCGGGGACAGGGAATACAATGAG. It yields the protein CASSGDREYNE. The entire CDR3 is CASSGDREYNEQFF.

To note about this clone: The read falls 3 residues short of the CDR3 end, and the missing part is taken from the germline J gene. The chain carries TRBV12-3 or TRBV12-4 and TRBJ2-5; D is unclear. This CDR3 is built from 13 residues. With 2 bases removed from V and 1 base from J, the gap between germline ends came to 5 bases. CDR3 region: CASSLHSQETQYF. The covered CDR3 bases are TGTGCCAGCAGTTTACACAGCCAAGAGACC.

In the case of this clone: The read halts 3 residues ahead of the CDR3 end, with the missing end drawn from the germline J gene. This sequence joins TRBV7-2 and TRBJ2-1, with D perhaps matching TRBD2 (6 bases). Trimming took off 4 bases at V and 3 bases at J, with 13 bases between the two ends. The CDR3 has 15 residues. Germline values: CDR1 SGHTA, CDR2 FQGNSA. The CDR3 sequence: CASSSAGTRYNEQFF. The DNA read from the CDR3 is TGTGCCAGCAGCTCTGCCGGGACTCGCTACAATGAG.

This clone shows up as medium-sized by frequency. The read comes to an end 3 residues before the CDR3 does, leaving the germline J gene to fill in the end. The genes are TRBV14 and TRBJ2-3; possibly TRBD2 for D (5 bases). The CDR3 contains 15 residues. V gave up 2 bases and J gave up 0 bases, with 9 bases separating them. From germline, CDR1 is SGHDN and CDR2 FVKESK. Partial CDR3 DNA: TGTGCCAGCAGCCAACAGAGGGTTAGCACAGATACG. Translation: CASSQQRVSTDT. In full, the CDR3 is CASSQQRVSTDTQYF.

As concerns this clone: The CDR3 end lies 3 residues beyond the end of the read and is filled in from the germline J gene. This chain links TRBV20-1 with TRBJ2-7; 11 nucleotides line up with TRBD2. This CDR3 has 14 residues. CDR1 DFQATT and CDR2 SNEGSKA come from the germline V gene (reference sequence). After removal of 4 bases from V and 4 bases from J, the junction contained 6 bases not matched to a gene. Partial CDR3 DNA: TGCAGTGCTAACCTAGCGGGGGGTGGATACGAG. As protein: CSANLAGGGYE. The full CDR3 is CSANLAGGGYEQYF.

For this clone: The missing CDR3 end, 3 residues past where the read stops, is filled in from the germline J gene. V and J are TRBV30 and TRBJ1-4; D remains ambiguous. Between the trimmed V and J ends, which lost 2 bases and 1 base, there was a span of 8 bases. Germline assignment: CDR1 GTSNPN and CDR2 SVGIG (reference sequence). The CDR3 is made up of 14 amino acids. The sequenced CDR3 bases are TGTGCCTGGAGTCCAGGACTAACTAATGAAAAA. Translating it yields CAWSPGLTNEK. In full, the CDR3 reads CAWSPGLTNEKLFF.